This T cell receptor (beta chain) originates from a study of blood T cell repertoires in COVID-19 (TCRdb year 2020). A note on the overall study: Samples from collaborators originated in the United States, Italy and Spain and spanned both the acute and convalescent phases of COVID-19. The material from the prospective study consisted of cDNA or gDNA derived from T cells, B-cell-depleted T cells, or PBMCs. Subjects who had been exposed to COVID-19, were actively infected with it, or had recovered from it provided the deeply sampled blood TCRbeta repertoires that made up the dataset. The repertoires were released in a freely available public database intended as a resource for research on the immune response to SARS-CoV-2. Samples came from the ongoing ImmuneRACE study (first 160 participants) plus 1,254 subjects from 6 global collaborators. The sample metadata nearly always contained a de-identified subject ID, COVID-19 status, age in years and sex. Where HLA class I and class II types were available, the types were taken from metadata supplied by the sample provider, not from assay-based typing.

On this clone itself: Its specific antigen is unknown. No base quality values were provided; no much bigger clone lies one nucleotide off.

Broader findings and caveats from the paper: The amount of clinical and demographic metadata varied by source and participant and was provided uncurated.

Each collaborating institution followed its own protocols to collect whole blood in K2EDTA tubes. For TCRbeta analysis, collaborators shipped samples as frozen whole blood, isolated PBMCs, or DNA extracted from either of those sample types. The immunoSEQ Assay, a bias-controlled multiplex PCR, was used to amplify TCRbeta CDR3 regions from genomic DNA. Concerning the study's data processing: Nucleated cell counts per sample were estimated from amplification of reference gene primers within the assay. To quantify the absolute abundance of each unique TCRbeta CDR3 rearrangement, sequence reads were collapsed and filtered. For each sample, productive Simpson clonality was calculated by taking the square root of Simpson's diversity index across productive rearrangements. TCRdb took over this immuneACCESS table, retaining in-frame rearrangements with V and J assigned. Such tables are incomplete; in checked studies, under half of the missing clones stem from an unresolved V gene, and the remainder is unexplained. V and J calls and clone size are copied from that table; D and trimming were computed from the DNA. This sample comprises 70,000 to 80,000 clones, approximately 89% of them detected only once. The ten largest make up 35% to 40% of the sample.

Cut back by 10 bases and 0 bases, the V and J ends lie 10 bases apart. Based on the germline V gene, the CDR1 and CDR2 sequences are SGHDT and YYEEEE. The CDR3, from cysteine to phenylalanine, totals 12 residues. Left in the record is the CDR3 DNA by itself, 36 bases read in frame from the first base. The chain joins TRBV5-6 to TRBJ1-2, with a weak D call of TRBD1 (5 bases match). Sequencing input: peripheral blood. This TCR was sampled from a woman older than 75 with active or convalescent COVID-19. The sequenced DNA is TGTGCCTCGGGGGAAGCTAACTATGGCTACACCTTC. Translated, it reads CASGEANYGYTF.